Below, 12 T cell receptor beta chains from the same sample are listed, as sequenced in a study of breast tumors, draining lymph nodes, adjacent tissues. The lymph nodes were axillary draining lymph nodes from breast cancer patients. MiXCR, run by TCRdb on the multiplex PCR reads, gives a single entry per CDR3 protein. The sample holds about 130,000 distinct CDR3 sequences, around 24% seen once. Sequencing was performed on axillary lymph node tissue. Source of these receptors: a female donor with breast cancer. Some clones in this sample may be carry-over from other donors' samples.

Regarding this clonotype: A much larger clone is a single base away; this may be a read error. This is likely a read error, given that the CDR3 carries no conserved phenylalanine or tryptophan at its end. The chain employs TRBV6-5 and TRBJ1-5; no firm D call. CDR1 and CDR2 (germline): MNHEY, SVGAGI. The CDR3 has 13 residues. Trimming pared 2 bases from V and 4 bases from J, leaving 6 bases between. The CDR3 loop is CASSYPGNQPQHV. The CDR3 bases are TGTGCCAGCAGTTACCCCGGAAATCAGCCCCAGCATGTT.

This clonotype was recorded at least ten times. The genes are TRBV12-3 or TRBV12-4 and TRBJ1-5; TRBD1 matches at 7 bases. The J segment lost 3 bases and the V segment lost 6 bases, leaving 5 bases of the junction unmatched. CDR3 length equals 14 residues. CDR3 amino acids: CASRRQGNNQPQHF. The CDR3 DNA follows: TGTGCCAGCAGACGACAGGGAAACAATCAGCCCCAGCATTTT.

As for this clonotype: A much larger clone sits a single nucleotide away, making a read error possible. The V call is TRBV6-2 or TRBV6-3, the J call TRBJ2-5; TRBD2 aligns across 12 bases. J lost 7 bases, V lost 4 bases, and 10 bases had no gene match. Germline lookup yields CDR1 MNHEY and CDR2 SVGEGT. CDR3 length equals 16 residues. The CDR3 nucleotides are TGTGCCAGCAGTTTGGTGACTAGCGGGAGTCGGGGGACCCAGTACTTC. Translation: CASSLVTSGSRGTQYF.

This clonotype was counted only a few times. This chain connects TRBV6-1 to TRBJ2-1, with 11 bases aligning to TRBD2. The CDR3 loop spans 16 amino acids. Unmatched junction bases numbered 6, after V lost 2 bases and J lost 6 bases. The germline V gene encodes CDR1 MNHNS and CDR2 SASEGT. The CDR3 bases are TGTGCCAGCAGTGAACCGTGGACTAGCGGGCTCAATGAGCAGTTCTTC. It encodes CASSEPWTSGLNEQFF.

This clonotype was found many times. V usage is TRBV10-1 and J usage is TRBJ1-2; no reliable D call. V dropped 0 bases and J dropped 2 bases, with 4 bases sitting between them. CDR3 length: 13 residues. CDR1 and CDR2 (germline): WNHNN, SYGVQD (reference sequence). As DNA, the CDR3 is TGCGCCAGCAGTGAGTCAGGGAACTATGGCTACACCTTC. This gives the protein CASSESGNYGYTF.

This clonotype was counted many times. The chain carries TRBV4-3 and TRBJ1-2; maybe TRBD1 (5 bases). CDR3 size: 14 residues. V was pared by 0 bases and J by 8 bases, with 13 bases between. Germline CDR1 and CDR2: LGHNA and YSLEER. The CDR3: CASSQDRRVGGYTF. The CDR3 region has the DNA TGCGCCAGCAGCCAAGATCGCAGGGTCGGCGGCTACACCTTC.

Ten or more counts support this clonotype. V usage is TRBV12-3 or TRBV12-4 and J usage is TRBJ2-2; D might be TRBD1 or TRBD2, each matching 5 bases. This CDR3 contains 15 residues. Trimming took off 5 bases at V and 9 bases at J, with 19 bases between the two ends. As DNA, the CDR3 is TGTGCCAGCAGTGCGCCGGGGCGCGAGAGAAGGGAGCTGTTTTTT. Residues: CASSAPGRERRELFF.

This rearrangement joins TRBV28 to TRBJ2-3; 9 bases agree with TRBD2. The CDR3 has 19 amino acids. Germline-derived CDR1 and CDR2 are MDHEN and SYDVKM. Unmatched junction bases numbered 15, after V lost 3 bases and J lost 2 bases. CDR3 residues: CASSLPSLNLAGYTDTQYF. The CDR3 DNA follows: TGTGCCAGCAGTTTGCCCTCCTTAAATCTAGCGGGGTACACAGATACGCAGTATTTT.

This chain joins TRBV10-1 and TRBJ2-1, with 10 bases aligning to TRBD2. Germline-derived CDR1 and CDR2 are WNHNN and SYGVQD (reference sequence). The CDR3 has 17 amino acids. V shed 4 bases and J 9 bases; nucleotides not matched to a gene: 15. The CDR3, as DNA: TGCGCCAGCAGTGGAAGCCCCAGCGGGAGGGCCCTCGGTGAGCAGTTCTTC. This gives the protein CASSGSPSGRALGEQFF.

A note on this clonotype: A junction boundary mismatches the germline segment, possibly from a read error. The V gene is TRBV5-5, the J gene TRBJ2-5; possibly TRBD1 for D (5 bases). Germline V gene lookup returns CDR1 SGHKS and CDR2 YYEKEE (reference sequence). The length of the CDR3 is 13 residues. The CDR3 DNA reads as TGCGCCAGCAGCTTGACAGACCAAGAGACCCGGTACTTC. Translated, it gives CASSLTDQETRYF.

As regards this clonotype: This could be a read error, since a much larger clone is one nucleotide away. This chain links TRBV29-1 with TRBJ1-2, with D perhaps TRBD1 (6 bases). CDR3 length: 15 residues. In germline, CDR1 is SQVTM, CDR2 ANQGSEA. The CDR3 protein is CRVEDRVGQLSGYTF. In nucleotides, the CDR3 is TGCCGCGTTGAAGATCGGGTGGGACAACTCTCTGGCTACACCTTC.

In its sample, this clonotype was seen many times. This rearrangement joins TRBV5-1 to TRBJ1-6, with 7 bases aligning to TRBD1. Trimming removed 0 bases from V and 4 bases from J; junction bases left unmatched: 4. Germline loops: CDR1 SGHRS, CDR2 YFSETQ. This CDR3 has 16 amino acids. CDR3 protein: CASSLGQGRYNSPLHF. The CDR3, as DNA: TGCGCCAGCAGCTTGGGACAGGGTCGGTATAATTCACCCCTCCACTTT. Full variable domain (missing parts from reference TRBV5-1 and TRBJ1-6): KAGVTQTPRYLIKTRGQQVTLSCSPISGHRSVSWYQQTPGQGLQFLFEYFSETQRNKGNFPGRFSGRQFSNSRSEMNVSTLELGDSALYLCASSLGQGRYNSPLHFGNGTRLTVT.